The next 5 T cell receptor beta chains were all read from a single sample in a study of blood T cell repertoires in COVID-19. Assay: immunoSEQ multiplex PCR; the TCRdb copy retains only in-frame clones and omits some. The table includes 120,000 to 150,000 clones, around 79% detected once. The sequenced sample consisted of peripheral blood. Every receptor here comes from a man aged 55 to 70 with acute or convalescent COVID-19.

V is TRBV13 and J is TRBJ1-1; D is uncertain. Deletions cut 3 bases from V and 0 bases from J, with 11 bases between. Germline V lookup: CDR1 PRHDT, CDR2 FYEKMQ (reference sequence). The CDR3 is 15 amino acids. CDR3 in DNA: TGTGCCAGCAGCTTCCACCCATCTATGAACACTGAAGCTTTCTTT. This codes for CASSFHPSMNTEAFF. Complete variable domain (other parts from reference TRBV13 and TRBJ1-1): AAGVIQSPRHLIKEKRETATLKCYPIPRHDTVYWYQQGPGQDPQFLISFYEKMQSDKGSIPDRFSAQQFSDYHSELNMSSLELGDSALYFCASSFHPSMNTEAFFGQGTRLTVV.

This rearrangement joins TRBV6-5 to TRBJ2-5; D gene ambiguous. CDR3 size: 13 residues. The germline CDR1 and CDR2 sequences are MNHEY and SVGAGI. V lost 0 bases, J lost 5 bases, and 7 bases lay in between. The CDR3 region is CASSYSRRETQYF. The DNA of the CDR3 is TGTGCCAGCAGTTACTCCCGTCGGGAGACCCAGTACTTC.

This chain links TRBV9 with TRBJ2-1; no definite D call. The V end was cut by 4 bases, the J end by 5 bases, with 7 bases between. The CDR3 covers 12 residues. CDR1 is SGDLS and CDR2 is YYNGEE in the germline V gene. The CDR3 bases are TGTGCCAGCAGCCGACTTGACAATGAGCAGTTCTTC. As protein: CASSRLDNEQFF.

The chain carries TRBV18 and TRBJ1-5; no clear D gene. Germline CDR1 and CDR2: KGHSH and LQKENI. The CDR3 runs 14 residues. Trimming pared 3 bases from V and 1 base from J, leaving 7 bases between. The CDR3 reads CASSPSTSNQPQHF. DNA of the CDR3: TGTGCCAGCTCACCCAGTACCAGCAATCAGCCCCAGCATTTT.

This clone was detected only once. The J gene is TRBJ2-2, the V gene TRBV25-1, with D possibly TRBD1 on 5 matching bases. The CDR3 sequence is 14 residues long. The V end lost 3 bases, the J end lost 1 base, and 6 bases lay between the germline ends. CDR1 MGHDK and CDR2 SYGVNS come from the germline V gene. The CDR3 DNA follows: TGTGCCAGCAGTGACACAGGGAACACCGGGGAGCTGTTTTTT. It specifies CASSDTGNTGELFF.